Following are 4 T cell receptor beta chains from one sample sequenced in a study of HIV-infected children after antiretroviral therapy interruption. The treatment: PENTA 11 planned treatment interruption arm or continuous ART arm. A 3' RACE protocol on RNA, with unique molecular identifiers, produced the TCR library. TCRdb re-derived calls from the 3' RACE reads in MiXCR, one entry per CDR3 protein. The sample consists of fewer than 45,000 distinct CDR3 sequences, over 6% of them appearing once. The sequencing used CD45RA+ CD4+ T cells from PBMCs, pooled from several time points, collected from a donor given antiretroviral therapy, either interrupted or continuous. Regarding subset: naive CD4+ CD45RA+ CD45RO- T cells. All receptors derive from a pool of human donors with HIV.

This clonotype has at least ten counts. The chain employs TRBV18 and TRBJ2-7, with 7 bases lining up with TRBD1. Germline V gene data show CDR1 as KGHSH and CDR2 as LQKENI. V trimming: 3 bases; J trimming: 1 base; junction bases outside the gene matches: 9. The CDR3 consists of 16 residues. The CDR3 region has the DNA TGTGCCAGCTCACCGTCCGCGACAGGGCCATCCTACGAGCAGTACTTC. Residues: CASSPSATGPSYEQYF.

This clonotype was seen at least ten times. The gene calls are TRBV3-1 and TRBJ2-3; 7 nucleotides match TRBD2. The CDR3 is 15 residues long. CDR1 is LGHDT and CDR2 is YNNKEL in the germline V gene (reference sequence). J was trimmed by 4 bases and V by 2 bases; bases with no gene match: 6. CDR3: CASSQSSAGSDTQYF. CDR3 in DNA: TGTGCCAGCAGCCAATCATCAGCGGGGTCAGATACGCAGTATTTT.

V gene TRBV7-9 combines with J gene TRBJ2-5, with 9 bases lining up with TRBD2. The germline V gene encodes CDR1 SEHNR and CDR2 FQNEAQ (reference sequence). The CDR3 runs to 17 residues. With 5 bases clipped from V and 2 bases from J, the junction kept 12 bases outside the gene matches. CDR3 in amino acids: CASSRVGSGGKQETQYF. The DNA for the CDR3 is TGTGCCAGCAGCCGAGTAGGTAGCGGGGGAAAACAAGAGACCCAGTACTTC.

This clonotype was recorded at least ten times. The V gene is TRBV29-1, the J gene TRBJ1-1, with D possibly matching TRBD1 (5 bases). Germline-derived CDR1 and CDR2 are SQVTM and ANQGSEA. CDR3 length: 14 amino acids. V lost 1 base and J 4 bases, leaving 13 bases between the germline ends. In DNA, the CDR3 is TGCAGCGTTGAAGGTCGCGGGGGGAGCACTGAAGCTTTCTTT. It encodes CSVEGRGGSTEAFF.